This TCR beta chain originates from a study of blood T cell repertoires in COVID-19 (TCRdb year 2020). About the study as a whole: Samples covering the acute and convalescent phases of COVID-19 were provided by collaborators in the United States, Italy and Spain. Where available, HLA class I and class II types were taken from metadata supplied by the sample provider and were not determined by assay-based typing. The prospective study material was composed of cDNA or gDNA derived from T cells, B-cell-depleted T cells, or PBMCs. The samples were drawn from two sources: the first 160 participants of the ongoing ImmuneRACE study, and about 1,300 subjects contributed by 6 global collaborators. Nearly every sample came with metadata listing a de-identified subject ID, COVID-19 status, age in years and sex. The repertoires were made available in a free public database intended to serve as a resource for research on the immune response to SARS-CoV-2. The dataset comprised deeply sampled blood TCRbeta repertoires from subjects exposed to, actively infected with, or recovered from COVID-19. The investigation overall reported the following: How much clinical and demographic metadata was included differed by source and by participant, and the metadata was provided uncurated.

The immunoSEQ Assay, a bias-controlled multiplex PCR, was used to amplify TCRbeta CDR3 regions from genomic DNA. In the authors' own workflow: The number of nucleated cells in each sample was estimated from the amplification of reference gene primers within the assay. Sequence reads were collapsed and filtered to measure the absolute abundance of every unique TCRbeta CDR3 rearrangement. For each sample, productive Simpson clonality was calculated as the square root of Simpson's diversity index over productive rearrangements. This is the immuneACCESS table as TCRdb keeps it, with only in-frame sequences that have V and J called. A part of the clones is gone; compared with another copy, unresolved V genes explain less than half, and the rest is unexplained. V and J calls and clone size follow that table, whereas D and trimming were derived from the DNA. A total of under 200,000 clones appear in this sample, 70% to 90% of them only once. Around 2.5% of the sample is held by the ten biggest clonotypes.

Concerning this clone itself: The antigen this receptor binds is unknown. At one boundary the junction diverges from the germline segment, which might be a read error.

The collaborating institutions used their own protocols to collect whole blood in K2EDTA tubes. For TCRbeta analysis, collaborators shipped samples in one of three forms: frozen whole blood, isolated PBMCs, or DNA extracted from either of those sample types. The clonotype originates from a middle-aged man with active or convalescent COVID-19. Sequenced sample: peripheral blood.

The DNA sequence reads TGTACCAGCAGTCCACCGACAGGTGAGCGGCGCGAGCAGTACTTC. This encodes CTSSPPTGERREQYF. Recombination connected TRBV6-6 to TRBJ2-7; a weak D assignment points to TRBD1 (6 bases agree). Taken from the germline V gene (reference sequence), the CDR1 and CDR2 loops are MNHNY and SVGAGI. The CDR3 numbers 15 residues from cysteine through phenylalanine. Left in the record is the CDR3 DNA by itself, 45 bases read in frame from the first base.